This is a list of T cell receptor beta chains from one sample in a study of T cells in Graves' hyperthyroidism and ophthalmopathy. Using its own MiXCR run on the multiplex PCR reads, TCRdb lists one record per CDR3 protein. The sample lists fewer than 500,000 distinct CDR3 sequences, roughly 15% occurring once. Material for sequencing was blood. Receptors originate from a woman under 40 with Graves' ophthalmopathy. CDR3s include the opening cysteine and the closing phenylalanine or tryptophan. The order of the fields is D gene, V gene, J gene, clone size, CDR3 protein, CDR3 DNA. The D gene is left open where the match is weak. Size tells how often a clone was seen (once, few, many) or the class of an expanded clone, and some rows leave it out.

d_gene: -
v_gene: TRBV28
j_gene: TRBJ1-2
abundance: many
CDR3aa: CASTPPVNYGYTF
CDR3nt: TGTGCCAGCACCCCCCCGGTTAACTATGGCTACACCTTC

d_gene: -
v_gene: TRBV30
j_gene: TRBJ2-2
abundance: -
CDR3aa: CAWKGGANTGELFF
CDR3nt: TGTGCCTGGAAAGGGGGGGCGAACACCGGGGAGCTGTTTTTT

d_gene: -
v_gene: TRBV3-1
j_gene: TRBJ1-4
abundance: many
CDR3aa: CASSQPGRLAEKLFF
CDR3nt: TGTGCCAGCAGCCAGCCGGGGAGACTCGCGGAAAAACTGTTTTTT

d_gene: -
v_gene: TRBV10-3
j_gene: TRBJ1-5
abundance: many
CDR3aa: CAISVAGNQPQHF
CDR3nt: TGTGCCATCAGTGTTGCCGGGAATCAGCCCCAGCATTTT

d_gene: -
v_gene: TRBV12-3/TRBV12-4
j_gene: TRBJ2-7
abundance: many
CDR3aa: CASSRGQPYEQYF
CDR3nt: TGTGCCAGCAGTCGCGGACAGCCTTACGAGCAGTACTTC

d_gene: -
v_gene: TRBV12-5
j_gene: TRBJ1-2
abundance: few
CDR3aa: CASGPVNSREYGYTF
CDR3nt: TGTGCTAGTGGTCCAGTTAACAGTCGTGAGTATGGCTACACCTTC

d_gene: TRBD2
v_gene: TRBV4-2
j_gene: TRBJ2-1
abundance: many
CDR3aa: CASSQRTSGVEQFF
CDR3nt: TGTGCCAGCAGCCAAAGGACTAGCGGGGTTGAGCAGTTCTTC

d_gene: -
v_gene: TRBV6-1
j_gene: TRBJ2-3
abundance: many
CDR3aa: CASTSRDDTQYF
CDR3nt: TGTGCCAGCACCTCGAGGGATGATACGCAGTATTTT

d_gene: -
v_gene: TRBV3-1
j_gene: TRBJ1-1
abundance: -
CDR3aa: CASNPGRGTGTEAFF
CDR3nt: TGTGCCAGCAACCCCGGGAGGGGGACGGGCACTGAAGCTTTCTTT

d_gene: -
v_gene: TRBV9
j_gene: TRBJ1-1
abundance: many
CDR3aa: CASSVAGDTEAFF
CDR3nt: TGTGCCAGCAGCGTAGCGGGGGACACTGAAGCTTTCTTT

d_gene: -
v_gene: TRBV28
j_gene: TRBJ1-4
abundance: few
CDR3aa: CASSSRRDTNEKLFF
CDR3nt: TGTGCCAGCAGTTCCCGAAGGGATACTAATGAAAAACTGTTTTTT

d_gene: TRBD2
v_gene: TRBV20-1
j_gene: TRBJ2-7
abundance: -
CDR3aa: CSARGGLAGATPYEQYF
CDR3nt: TGCAGTGCGAGAGGGGGACTAGCGGGGGCCACACCCTACGAGCAGTACTTC

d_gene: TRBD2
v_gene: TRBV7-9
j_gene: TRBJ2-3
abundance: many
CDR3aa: CASSTLAGGVTVTDTQYF
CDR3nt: TGTGCCAGCAGCACTCTAGCGGGGGGTGTAACCGTCACAGATACGCAGTATTTT

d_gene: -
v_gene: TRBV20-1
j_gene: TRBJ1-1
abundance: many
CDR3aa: CSARGPSNTEAFF
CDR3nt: TGCAGTGCTAGAGGCCCCTCGAACACTGAAGCTTTCTTT

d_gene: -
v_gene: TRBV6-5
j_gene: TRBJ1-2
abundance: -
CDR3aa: CASSSGRDYGYTF
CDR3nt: TGTGCCAGCAGTTCTGGCAGAGACTATGGCTACACCTTC

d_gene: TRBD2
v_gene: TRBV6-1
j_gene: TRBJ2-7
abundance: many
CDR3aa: CASRPKRGSSYEQYF
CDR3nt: TGTGCCAGCAGACCTAAGCGGGGGTCATCCTACGAGCAGTACTTC

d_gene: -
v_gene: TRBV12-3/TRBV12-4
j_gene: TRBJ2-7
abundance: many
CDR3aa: CASSDSGVSDEQYF
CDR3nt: TGTGCCAGCAGTGACAGTGGGGTGAGCGACGAGCAGTACTTC

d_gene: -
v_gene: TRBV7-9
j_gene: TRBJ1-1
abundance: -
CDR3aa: CASSLGSRGAFF
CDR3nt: TGTGCCAGCAGCTTAGGGTCCCGGGGGGCTTTCTTT

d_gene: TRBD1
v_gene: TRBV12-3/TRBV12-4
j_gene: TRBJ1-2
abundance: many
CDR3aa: CASSSYPGTGPYGYTF
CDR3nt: TGTGCCAGCAGTTCATACCCCGGGACAGGACCCTATGGCTACACCTTC

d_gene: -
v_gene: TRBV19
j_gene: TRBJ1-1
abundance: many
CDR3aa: CASPKQAIERNTEAFF
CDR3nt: TGTGCCAGCCCAAAACAGGCAATCGAACGGAACACTGAAGCTTTCTTT

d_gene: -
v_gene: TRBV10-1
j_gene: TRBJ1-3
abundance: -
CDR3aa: CASSDPTRNTIYF
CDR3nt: TGCGCCAGCAGTGACCCGACACGAAACACCATATATTTT

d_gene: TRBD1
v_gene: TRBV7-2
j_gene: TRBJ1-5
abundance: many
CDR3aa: CASSRQGASNQPQHF
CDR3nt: TGTGCCAGCAGTCGACAGGGGGCAAGCAATCAGCCCCAGCATTTT